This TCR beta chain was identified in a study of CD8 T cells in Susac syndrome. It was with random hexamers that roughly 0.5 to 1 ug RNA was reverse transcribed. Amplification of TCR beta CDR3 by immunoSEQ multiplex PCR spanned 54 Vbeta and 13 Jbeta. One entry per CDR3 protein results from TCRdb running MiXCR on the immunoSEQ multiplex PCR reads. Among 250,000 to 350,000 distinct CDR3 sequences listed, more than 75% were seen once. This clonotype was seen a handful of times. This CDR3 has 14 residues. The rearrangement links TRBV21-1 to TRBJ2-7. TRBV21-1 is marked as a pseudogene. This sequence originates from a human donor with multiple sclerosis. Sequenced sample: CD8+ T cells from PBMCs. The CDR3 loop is CASSKGSGTYEQYF. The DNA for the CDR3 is TGTGCCAGCAGCAAAGGGTCGGGTACCTACGAGCAGTACTTC.